The 11 T cell receptor beta chains in this list originate from one sample, sequenced in a study of spatial heterogeneity in lung cancer (dated by TCRdb to the late 2010s). The time point label for this specimen denotes: sample taken at primary tumor resection. Library generation was performed with 5' RACE. TCRdb records NextSeq 500 as the sequencer. TCRdb's own reprocessing of the public reads used fastp at Q25 and MiXCR and kept productive beta chains. Identical CDR3 protein sequences are pooled into one entry, listed with their most common genes and DNA. For this sample the table gives a few thousand distinct CDR3 sequences, of which about 14% were detected only once. Jointly, the top ten make up roughly 10% of the sample. The paper's findings and limits, for the study overall: The tumor nonsynonymous mutation count correlated with the number of expanded alpha and beta TCRs within the tumor.

Their cognate antigens are unknown. The sample was lung tumor tissue, taken at surgery. All receptors derive from a male donor with early-stage non-small cell lung cancer.

By frequency in the sample, this clonotype is medium-sized (0.01 to 0.1%). A library prepared for alpha chains yielded this beta chain as an off-target read; its size is of little meaning. The chain joins TRBV7-2 to TRBJ1-1; a possible D gene is TRBD1 (6 bases). CDR1 and CDR2 (germline): SGHTA, FQGNSA. The V and J ends lost 7 bases and 2 bases respectively, with 14 bases between them. The CDR3 contains 14 residues. The DNA for the CDR3 is TGTGCCAGCAATCCGGGACACCAAAACACTGAAGCTTTCTTT. Its protein is CASNPGHQNTEAFF. The full variable domain, with the rest looked up from reference TRBV7-2 and TRBJ1-1, is GAGVSQSPSNKVTEKGKDVELRCDPISGHTALYWYRQSLGQGLEFLIYFQGNSAPDKSGLPSDRFSAERTGGSVSTLTIQRTQQEDSAVYLCASNPGHQNTEAFFGQGTRLTVV.

By share, this clonotype ranks as medium-sized. Since it is a stray read in a library aimed at alpha chains, this beta chain has a size that is not meaningful. V gene TRBV19 combines with J gene TRBJ2-1, with 9 bases identical to TRBD2. Trimming at V came to 7 bases and at J to 1 base, leaving 5 bases not matched to a gene. Germline CDR1 and CDR2: LNHDA and SQIVND (reference sequence). CDR3 length: 15 amino acids. The CDR3 DNA is TGTGCCAGTAAGACTAGCGGTCAATCCTACAATGAGCAGTTCTTC. Its translation is CASKTSGQSYNEQFF.

In its sample, this clonotype ranks as medium-sized (0.01 to 0.1%). Found in a library prepared for alpha chains, this beta chain is an off-target read, and its abundance has little meaning. The chain carries TRBV28 and TRBJ2-4; D ambiguous. The CDR3 has 14 residues. Germline lookup yields CDR1 MDHEN and CDR2 SYDVKM. Trimming removed 5 bases at V and 6 bases at J, with 14 bases between. The CDR3 DNA is TGTGCCAGCAGTCCCGGGTCAACACGAAACATTCAGTACTTC. Amino acid sequence: CASSPGSTRNIQYF.

This clonotype is termed medium-sized (0.01 to 0.1%). The size of this beta chain means little, since it is a stray read in a library made for alpha chains. The J gene is TRBJ2-2, the V gene TRBV7-3, with D hard to call. The germline V gene encodes CDR1 SGHTA and CDR2 FQGTGA. The CDR3 is made up of 16 amino acids. V was pared by 2 bases and J by 4 bases, with 14 bases between. The CDR3 region is CASSLSRLGRTGELFF. The CDR3 nucleotides read TGTGCCAGCAGCTTATCCCGCTTAGGCCGCACCGGGGAGCTGTTTTTT.

In this sample, this clonotype turned up a few times. Because this beta chain is a stray read in a library intended to capture alpha chains, its abundance should not be given much weight. This sequence joins TRBV10-3 and TRBJ2-7, with D perhaps assigned TRBD1 or TRBD2 (7 bases each). The CDR3 covers 13 residues. From germline, CDR1 is ENHRY and CDR2 SYGVKD. V was cut by 4 bases and J by 7 bases, with 14 bases left in between. In DNA form, the CDR3 reads TGTGCCATCAGTGGAACAGGGGAGGGGGAGCAGTACTTC. Protein: CAISGTGEGEQYF.

Within the sample, this clonotype is medium-sized (0.01 to 0.1%). The library was built for alpha chains, so this beta chain is an off-target read and its size means little. The V and J genes are TRBV6-2 or TRBV6-3 and TRBJ1-1; possible D gene TRBD1, 5 bases. The CDR3 is made up of 15 amino acids. Germline lookup yields CDR1 MNHEY and CDR2 SVGEGT. Trimming took off 6 bases at V and 2 bases at J, with 16 bases between the two ends. The CDR3 loop reads CASSRPLQGNTEAFF. The CDR3 DNA is TGTGCCAGCAGCCGCCCCCTGCAGGGAAACACTGAAGCTTTCTTT.

Judged by abundance, this clonotype is medium-sized. A library made for alpha chains picked up this beta chain off target, so its size means little. This chain uses TRBV20-1 with TRBJ2-3, with 7 bases that match TRBD1. The CDR3 has 14 residues. Germline trimming cut 5 bases from V and 4 bases from J; bases unmatched to any gene: 9. The germline V gene has CDR1 DFQATT and CDR2 SNEGSKA (reference sequence). Here the CDR3 reads CSACKTGWADTQYF. The CDR3 DNA reads TGCAGTGCTTGCAAGACAGGGTGGGCAGATACGCAGTATTTT.

For this clonotype: This beta chain is an unintended read in a library built for alpha chains; its size means little. This rearrangement joins TRBV6-6 to TRBJ1-2; 7 positions agree with TRBD1. Germline trimming cut 7 bases from V and 4 bases from J; bases unmatched to any gene: 15. Germline V gene sequence: CDR1 MNHNY, CDR2 SVGAGI (reference sequence). This CDR3 is 16 amino acids long. The CDR3 sequence: CASISNPGQSAYGYTF. CDR3 DNA sequence: TGTGCCAGCATCTCAAATCCGGGACAGTCGGCCTATGGCTACACCTTC.

By sample share, this clonotype is medium-sized. Because this beta chain is a stray read in a library intended to capture alpha chains, its abundance should not be given much weight. V gene TRBV7-2 combines with J gene TRBJ2-1, with D unclear. The length of the CDR3 is 13 residues. Germline V gene data show CDR1 as SGHTA and CDR2 as FQGNSA. Trimming pared 4 bases from V and 8 bases from J, leaving 12 bases between. CDR3 in DNA: TGTGCCAGCAGCTCCCAACGAGAGGATGAGCAGTTCTTC. The encoded protein is CASSSQREDEQFF.

This clonotype is classed as medium-sized. Because the library targeted alpha chains, this beta chain is an off-target read whose size means little. The V call is TRBV28, the J call TRBJ2-3; TRBD2 might be the D (7 bases). V lost 2 bases, J lost 0 bases, and 9 bases lay in between. CDR1 and CDR2 from the germline V gene are MDHEN and SYDVKM. The CDR3 covers 15 residues. The CDR3 region is CASSLGGASTDTQYF. DNA of the CDR3: TGTGCCAGCAGTTTAGGGGGGGCTAGCACAGATACGCAGTATTTT.

This clonotype is labeled as medium-sized (0.01 to 0.1%). This beta chain is off target for a library built for alpha chains, so its abundance means little. CDR3 protein: CASSQDPGETQYF. Written as DNA, the CDR3 is TGCGCCAGCAGCCAAGATCCTGGAGAGACCCAGTACTTC. The chain combines TRBV4-3 with TRBJ2-5; D gene unclear. This CDR3 is 13 amino acids long. From germline, CDR1 is LGHNA and CDR2 YSLEER. The ends were cut back, 0 bases at V and 4 bases at J, with 6 bases in the middle.